A selection of T cell receptor beta chains follows, all from one sample in a study of control samples from healthy donors and cancer patients. Measured with immunoSEQ multiplex PCR; TCRdb has only the in-frame clones, and not every one. In the table there are 110,000 or so clones, approximately 80% of which are singletons. Source material: blood. The receptors were gathered from a man aged 18 to 29 in good health. Both conserved end residues are part of each CDR3. The D gene is left open where the match is weak. Size is omitted from some rows. Given values are once, few, many or a class for expanded clones.

abundance,v_gene,j_gene,d_gene,CDR3nt,CDR3aa
NA,TRBV3-1/TRBV3-2,TRBJ2-5,NA,TGTGCCAGCAGCCCAAGGGGAAACCAAGAGACCCAGTACTTC,CASSPRGNQETQYF
NA,TRBV5-1,TRBJ2-3,TRBD1,TGCGCCAGCAGCGAGGACAGGGGAGCGATGTATTTT,CASSEDRGAMYF
NA,TRBV6-7,TRBJ2-1,NA,TGTGCCAGCAGTTATATGGGAGGTCCCGATCTAGGGTCCTCCTACAATGAGCAGTTCTTC,CASSYMGGPDLGSSYNEQFF
NA,TRBV9,TRBJ1-2,TRBD1,TGTGCCAGCAGCGCTGGGGACAGACCCTATGGCTACACCTTC,CASSAGDRPYGYTF
NA,TRBV5-8,TRBJ1-1,TRBD1,TGTGCCAGCAGCTTGGCGACAGGGTTCGAAGCTTTCTTT,CASSLATGFEAFF
few,TRBV6-2/TRBV6-3,TRBJ2-3,NA,TGTGCCAGCAGTTATTCCGGGGCTAGAACAGATACGCAGTATTTT,CASSYSGARTDTQYF
few,TRBV11-2,TRBJ1-1,NA,TGTGCCAGCAGTGCGAACCGTCTTGAAGCTTTCTTT,CASSANRLEAFF
NA,TRBV2,TRBJ1-5,TRBD1,TGTGCCAGCAGTGAAGCACAGGGACAGGGAGTCAATCAGCCCCAGCATTTT,CASSEAQGQGVNQPQHF
NA,TRBV10-3,TRBJ1-1,NA,TGTGCCATCAGTGAGTTCCCGCCGGGACGACGAAGGGACACTGAAGCTTTCTTT,CAISEFPPGRRRDTEAFF
few,TRBV28,TRBJ2-3,TRBD1,TGTGCCAGCAATAGGGACAGGGGGTCTTACACAGATACGCAGTATTTT,CASNRDRGSYTDTQYF
few,TRBV19,TRBJ1-2,NA,TGTGCCAGTAGTATTTTCGGAGGACAGAACTATGGCTACACCTTC,CASSIFGGQNYGYTF
NA,TRBV5-5,TRBJ2-2,TRBD1,TGTGCCAGCAGTTACGGACAGGTGAACACCGGGGAGCTGTTTTTT,CASSYGQVNTGELFF
NA,TRBV24-1,TRBJ2-1,TRBD2,TGTGCCACCAGTAAGGTTCGGGGGGGGAGTGATGAGCAGTTCTTC,CATSKVRGGSDEQFF
NA,TRBV19,TRBJ1-3,TRBD1,TGTGCCAGTAGTCAAACCGGGACAGGGAGGCTGCGAAAAGGAAACACCATATATTTT,CASSQTGTGRLRKGNTIYF
NA,TRBV3-1/TRBV3-2,TRBJ1-2,TRBD1,TGTGCCAGCAGCCTAGGACAGGGGCGTCCCTATGGCTACACCTTC,CASSLGQGRPYGYTF
once,TRBV5-1,TRBJ1-1,NA,TGCGCCAGCAGCCCGACAGGGAACACTGAAGCTTTCTTT,CASSPTGNTEAFF
NA,TRBV9,TRBJ1-2,NA,TGTGCCAGCAGTGGCAGACACAATGGCTACACCTTC,CASSGRHNGYTF
NA,TRBV3-1/TRBV3-2,TRBJ2-2,TRBD1,TGTGCCAGCAGCCAGGCACAGGGGTGGCGGGAGCTGTTTTTT,CASSQAQGWRELFF
NA,TRBV19,TRBJ1-2,NA,TGTGCCAGTAGTAACACCCCCCTCCGGTATGAAGGCTATGGCTACACCTTC,CASSNTPLRYEGYGYTF
NA,TRBV10-2,TRBJ2-7,TRBD2,TGCGCCAGCAGTGAGTCGGCGGCGGGGGGGTTGTGGGAGCAGTACTTC,CASSESAAGGLWEQYF
NA,TRBV7-6,TRBJ2-3,TRBD1,TGTGCCAGCACCCCCCGGACAGGTCTTAGCACAGATACGCAGTATTTT,CASTPRTGLSTDTQYF
NA,TRBV7-9,TRBJ2-3,TRBD2,TGTGCCAGCACCGAGGAGCGGGGACCAAGCACAGATACGCAGTATTTT,CASTEERGPSTDTQYF
NA,TRBV5-1,TRBJ1-5,NA,TGCGCCAGCAGCGCGGGGAAAGGTCAGCCCCAGCATTTT,CASSAGKGQPQHF
NA,TRBV5-4,TRBJ2-3,TRBD1,TGTGCCAGCAGCTTGCCCGGACAGGCCGGGGCAGATACGCAGTATTTT,CASSLPGQAGADTQYF
few,TRBV3-1/TRBV3-2,TRBJ1-5,NA,TGTGCCAGCAGCCAATTCAGTAGCAATCAGCCCCAGCATTTT,CASSQFSSNQPQHF
NA,TRBV11-2,TRBJ2-3,NA,TGTGCCAGCAGCTTACAGGGTGTAGATACGCAGTATTTT,CASSLQGVDTQYF
NA,TRBV4-3,TRBJ1-2,NA,TGCGCCAGCAGCCAAGAAAGGTACAGCCATGGCTACACCTTC,CASSQERYSHGYTF
NA,TRBV6-1,TRBJ2-6,NA,TGTGCCAGCAGTGCCCAGGGTAACTCTGGGGCCAACGTCCTGACTTTC,CASSAQGNSGANVLTF